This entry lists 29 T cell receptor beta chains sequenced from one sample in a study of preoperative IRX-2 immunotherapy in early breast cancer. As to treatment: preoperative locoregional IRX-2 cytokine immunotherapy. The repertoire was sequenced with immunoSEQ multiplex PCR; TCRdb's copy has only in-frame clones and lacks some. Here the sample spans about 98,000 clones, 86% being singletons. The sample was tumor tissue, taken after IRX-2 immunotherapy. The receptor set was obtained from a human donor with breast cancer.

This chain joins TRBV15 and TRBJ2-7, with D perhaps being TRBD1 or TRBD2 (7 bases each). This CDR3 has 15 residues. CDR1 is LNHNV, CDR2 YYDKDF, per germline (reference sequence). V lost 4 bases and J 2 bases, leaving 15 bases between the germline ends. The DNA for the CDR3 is TGTGCCACCAGCATCCAGCAGGGGGGGGCCTACGAGCAGTACTTC. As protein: CATSIQQGGAYEQYF.

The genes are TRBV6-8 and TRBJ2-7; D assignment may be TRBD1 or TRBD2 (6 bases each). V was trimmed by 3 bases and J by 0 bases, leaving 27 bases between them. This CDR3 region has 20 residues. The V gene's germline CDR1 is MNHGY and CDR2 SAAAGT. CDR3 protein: CASSYSGGETPGLPSYEQYF. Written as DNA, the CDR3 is TGTGCCAGCAGTTATTCCGGGGGCGAAACACCGGGACTTCCCTCCTACGAGCAGTACTTC.

In DNA form, the CDR3 reads TGCGCCAGCAGCCAGGGACTAGCGGGAATCGGGGAGCTGTTTTTT. Amino acid sequence: CASSQGLAGIGELFF. V usage is TRBV23-1 and J usage is TRBJ2-2, with TRBD2 identical over 13 bases. TRBV23-1 is an ORF for which the function is uncertain. This CDR3 has 15 amino acids. Unmatched junction bases numbered 5, after V lost 6 bases and J lost 7 bases.

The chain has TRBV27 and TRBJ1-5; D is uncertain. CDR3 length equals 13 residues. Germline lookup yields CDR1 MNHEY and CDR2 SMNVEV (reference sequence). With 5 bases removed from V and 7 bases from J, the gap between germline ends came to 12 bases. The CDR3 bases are TGTGCCAGCAGTCCCGGACCCAGCCAGCCCCAGCATTTT. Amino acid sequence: CASSPGPSQPQHF.

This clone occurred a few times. CDR3: CASSGRDRTADTQYF. The CDR3, as DNA: TGTGCCAGCAGTGGCCGGGACAGGACCGCAGATACGCAGTATTTT. V usage is TRBV25-1 and J usage is TRBJ2-3; 8 bases are shared with TRBD1. Unmatched junction bases numbered 7, after V lost 4 bases and J lost 4 bases. In germline, CDR1 is MGHDK, CDR2 SYGVNS. CDR3 length equals 15 residues.

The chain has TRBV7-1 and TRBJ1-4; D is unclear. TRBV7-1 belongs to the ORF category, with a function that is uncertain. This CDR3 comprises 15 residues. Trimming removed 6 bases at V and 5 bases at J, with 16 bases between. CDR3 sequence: CASSWSGISNEKLFF. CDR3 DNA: TGTGCCAGCAGTTGGTCCGGGATATCAAATGAAAAACTGTTTTTT.

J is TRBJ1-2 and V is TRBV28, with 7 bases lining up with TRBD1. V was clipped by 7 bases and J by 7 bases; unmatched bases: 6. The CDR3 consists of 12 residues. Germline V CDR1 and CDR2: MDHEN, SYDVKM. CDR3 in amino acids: CASILQGGGYTF. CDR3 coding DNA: TGTGCCAGCATCCTTCAGGGGGGTGGCTACACCTTC.

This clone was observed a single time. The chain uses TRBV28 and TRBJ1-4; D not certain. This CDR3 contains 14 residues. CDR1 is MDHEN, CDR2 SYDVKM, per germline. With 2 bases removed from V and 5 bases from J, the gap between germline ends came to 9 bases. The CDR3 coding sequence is TGTGCCAGCAGTTTAGGGCAGGTGAATGAAAAACTGTTTTTT. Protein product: CASSLGQVNEKLFF. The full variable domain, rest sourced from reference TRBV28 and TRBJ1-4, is DVKVTQSSRYLVKRTGEKVFLECVQDMDHENMFWYRQDPGLGLRLIYFSYDVKMKEKGDIPEGYSVSREKKERFSLILESASTNQTSMYLCASSLGQVNEKLFFGSGTQLSVL.

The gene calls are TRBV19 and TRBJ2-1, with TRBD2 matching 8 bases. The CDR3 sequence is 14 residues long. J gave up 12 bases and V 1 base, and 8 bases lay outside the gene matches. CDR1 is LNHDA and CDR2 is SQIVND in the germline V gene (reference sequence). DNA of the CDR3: TGTGCCAGTAGTATAGCTCCGACTAGCGAGGTGCAGTTCTTC. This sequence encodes CASSIAPTSEVQFF.

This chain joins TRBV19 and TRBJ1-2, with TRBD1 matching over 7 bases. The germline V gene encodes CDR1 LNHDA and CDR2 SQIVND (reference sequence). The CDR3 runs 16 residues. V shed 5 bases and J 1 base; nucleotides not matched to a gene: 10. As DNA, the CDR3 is TGTGCCAGTAGTGGTGTCGGGACAGACATTAACTATGGCTACACCTTC. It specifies CASSGVGTDINYGYTF.

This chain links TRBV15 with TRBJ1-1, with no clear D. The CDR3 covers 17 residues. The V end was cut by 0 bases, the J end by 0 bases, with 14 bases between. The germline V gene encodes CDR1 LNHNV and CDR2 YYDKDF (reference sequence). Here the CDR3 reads CATSRDLDPPLNTEAFF. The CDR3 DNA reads TGTGCCACCAGCAGAGATTTGGACCCCCCCCTGAACACTGAAGCTTTCTTT.

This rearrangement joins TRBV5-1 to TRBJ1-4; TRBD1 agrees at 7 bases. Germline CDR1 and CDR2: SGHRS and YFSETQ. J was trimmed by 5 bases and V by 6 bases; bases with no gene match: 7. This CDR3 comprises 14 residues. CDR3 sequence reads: CASTRQGQNEKLFF. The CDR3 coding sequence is TGCGCCAGCACCCGGCAGGGACAGAATGAAAAACTGTTTTTT.

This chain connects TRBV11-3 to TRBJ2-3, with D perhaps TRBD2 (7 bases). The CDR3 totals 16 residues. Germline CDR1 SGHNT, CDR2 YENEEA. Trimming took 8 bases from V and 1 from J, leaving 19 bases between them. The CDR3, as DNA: TGTGCCAGCGGGGAGGGGGGCAGACTGGGCACAGATACGCAGTATTTT. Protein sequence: CASGEGGRLGTDTQYF. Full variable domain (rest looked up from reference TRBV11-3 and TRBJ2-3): EAGVVQSPRYKIIEKKQPVAFWCNPISGHNTLYWYLQNLGQGPELLIRYENEEAVDDSQLPKDRFSAERLKGVDSTLKIQPAELGDSAVYLCASGEGGRLGTDTQYFGPGTRLTVL.

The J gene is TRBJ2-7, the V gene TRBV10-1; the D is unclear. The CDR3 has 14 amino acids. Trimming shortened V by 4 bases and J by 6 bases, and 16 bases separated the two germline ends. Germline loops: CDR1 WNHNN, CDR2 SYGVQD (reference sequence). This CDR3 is CASSVRSDGGEQYF. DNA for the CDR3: TGCGCCAGCAGTGTCCGATCGGATGGCGGCGAGCAGTACTTC.

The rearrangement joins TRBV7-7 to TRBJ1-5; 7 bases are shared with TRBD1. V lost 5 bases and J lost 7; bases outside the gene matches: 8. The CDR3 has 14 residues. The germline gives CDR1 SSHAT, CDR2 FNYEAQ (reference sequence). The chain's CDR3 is CASSPTGNNQPQHF. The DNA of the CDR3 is TGTGCCAGCAGCCCGACAGGGAACAACCAGCCCCAGCATTTT. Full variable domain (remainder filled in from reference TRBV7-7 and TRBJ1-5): GAGVSQSPRYKVTKRGQDVTLRCDPISSHATLYWYQQALGQGPEFLTYFNYEAQPDKSGLPSDRFSAERPEGSISTLTIQRTEQRDSAMYRCASSPTGNNQPQHFGDGTRLSIL.

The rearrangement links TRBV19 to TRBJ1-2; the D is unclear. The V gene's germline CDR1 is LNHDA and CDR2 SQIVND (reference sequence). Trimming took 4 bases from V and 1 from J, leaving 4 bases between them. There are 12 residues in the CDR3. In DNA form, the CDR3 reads TGTGCCAGTAGTAAAGATAACTATGGCTACACCTTC. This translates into CASSKDNYGYTF.

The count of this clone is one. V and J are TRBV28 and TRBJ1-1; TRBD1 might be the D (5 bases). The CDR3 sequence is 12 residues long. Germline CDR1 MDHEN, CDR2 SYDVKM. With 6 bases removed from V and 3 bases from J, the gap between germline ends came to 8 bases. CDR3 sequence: CASRAGYTEAFF. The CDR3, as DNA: TGTGCCAGCAGAGCAGGGTACACTGAAGCTTTCTTT.

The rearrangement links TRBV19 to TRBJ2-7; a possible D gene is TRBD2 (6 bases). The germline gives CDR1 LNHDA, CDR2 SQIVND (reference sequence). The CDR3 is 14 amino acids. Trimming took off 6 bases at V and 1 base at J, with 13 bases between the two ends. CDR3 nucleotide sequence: TGTGCCAGTAGCTCATTCGGGACTTCCTACGAGCAGTACTTC. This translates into CASSSFGTSYEQYF.

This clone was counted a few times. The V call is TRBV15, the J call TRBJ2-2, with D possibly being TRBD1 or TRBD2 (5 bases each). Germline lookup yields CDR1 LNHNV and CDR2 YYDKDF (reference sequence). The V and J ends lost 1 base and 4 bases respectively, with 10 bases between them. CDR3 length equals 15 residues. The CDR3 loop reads CATSRGGTATGELFF. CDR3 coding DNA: TGTGCCACCAGCAGAGGAGGGACGGCCACCGGGGAGCTGTTTTTT. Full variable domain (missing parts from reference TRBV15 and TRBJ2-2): DAMVIQNPRYQVTQFGKPVTLSCSQTLNHNVMYWYQQKSSQAPKLLFHYYDKDFNNEADTPDNFQSRRPNTSFCFLDIRSPGLGDTAMYLCATSRGGTATGELFFGEGSRLTVL.

The CDR3 loop is CATSRGGTSGSFDEQFF. The CDR3 DNA reads TGTGCCACCAGCAGAGGAGGAACTAGCGGGAGTTTTGATGAGCAGTTCTTC. The V gene is TRBV15, the J gene TRBJ2-1; 11 bases align to TRBD2. This CDR3 region has 17 residues. The germline CDR1 and CDR2 sequences are LNHNV and YYDKDF (reference sequence). With V trimmed by 1 base and J by 8 bases, 10 bases remained unmatched.

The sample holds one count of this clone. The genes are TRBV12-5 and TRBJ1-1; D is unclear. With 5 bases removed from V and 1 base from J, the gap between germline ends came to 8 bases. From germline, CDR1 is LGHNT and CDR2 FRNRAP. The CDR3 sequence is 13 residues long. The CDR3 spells CASGVAQNTEAFF. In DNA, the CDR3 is TGTGCTAGTGGTGTCGCCCAGAACACTGAAGCTTTCTTT.

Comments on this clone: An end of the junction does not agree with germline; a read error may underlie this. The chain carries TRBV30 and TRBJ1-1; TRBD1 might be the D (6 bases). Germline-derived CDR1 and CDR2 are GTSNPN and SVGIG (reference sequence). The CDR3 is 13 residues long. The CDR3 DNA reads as TGTGCTTGGATACAGGGTAGGGGAACTGAAGCTTTCTTT. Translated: CAWIQGRGTEAFF.

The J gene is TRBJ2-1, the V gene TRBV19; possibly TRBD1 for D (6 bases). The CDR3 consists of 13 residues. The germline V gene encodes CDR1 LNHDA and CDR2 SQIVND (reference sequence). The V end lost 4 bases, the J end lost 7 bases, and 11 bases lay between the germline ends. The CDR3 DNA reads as TGTGCCAGTAGTACAGGGGAAAGGAATGAGCAGTTCTTC. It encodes CASSTGERNEQFF.

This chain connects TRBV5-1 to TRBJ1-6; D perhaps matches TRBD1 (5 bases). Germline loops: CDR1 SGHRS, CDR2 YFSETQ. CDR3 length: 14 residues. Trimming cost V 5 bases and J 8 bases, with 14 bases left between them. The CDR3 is CASSTAGSDSPLHF. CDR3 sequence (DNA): TGCGCCAGCAGTACGGCAGGGTCCGATTCACCCCTCCACTTT.

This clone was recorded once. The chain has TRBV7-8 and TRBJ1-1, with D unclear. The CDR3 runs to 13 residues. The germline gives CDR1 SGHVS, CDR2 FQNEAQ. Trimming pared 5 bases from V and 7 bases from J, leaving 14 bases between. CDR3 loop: CASSLVDADEAFF. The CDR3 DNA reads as TGTGCCAGCAGCCTGGTGGACGCAGATGAAGCTTTCTTT.

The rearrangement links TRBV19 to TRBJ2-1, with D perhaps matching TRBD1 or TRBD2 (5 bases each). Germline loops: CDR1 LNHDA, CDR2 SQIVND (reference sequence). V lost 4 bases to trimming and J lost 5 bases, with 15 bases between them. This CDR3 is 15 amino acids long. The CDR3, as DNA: TGTGCCAGTAGTACCCGGGACGGCCACAACAATGAGCAGTTCTTC. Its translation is CASSTRDGHNNEQFF.

This chain's CDR3 is CASSGGLTLPTDTQYF. In DNA form, the CDR3 reads TGTGCCAGCAGTGGAGGACTAACTCTTCCCACAGATACGCAGTATTTT. The chain uses TRBV6-8 and TRBJ2-3; D perhaps matches TRBD2 (6 bases). The CDR3 has 16 residues. The V end lost 5 bases, the J end lost 2 bases, and 17 bases lay between the germline ends. Germline values: CDR1 MNHGY, CDR2 SAAAGT.

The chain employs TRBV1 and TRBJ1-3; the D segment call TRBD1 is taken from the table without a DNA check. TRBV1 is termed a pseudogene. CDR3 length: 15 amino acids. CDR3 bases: TGCGCCAGCAGCCAAGCGGGTCAGGGCGGAAACACCATATATTTT. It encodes CASSQAGQGGNTIYF.

The CDR3 nucleotides are TGTGCCAGCAGCTCAAGCGGGGGGCTCCCCCAAGAGACCCAGTACTTC. As protein: CASSSSGGLPQETQYF. V is TRBV7-1 and J is TRBJ2-5; TRBD2 aligns across 9 bases. TRBV7-1 carries the ORF label, with uncertain function. This CDR3 has 16 amino acids. V dropped 2 bases and J dropped 1; count of bases not matched to a gene: 5.